Below, 5 T cell receptor beta chains from the same sample are listed, as sequenced in a study of cytomegalovirus exposure and HLA in healthy donors. The study ran its PCR with 60 Vbeta and 13 Jbeta primers. Using immunoSEQ multiplex PCR, the repertoire was profiled, and TCRdb retains in-frame clones only, with some absent. The repertoire includes roughly 180,000 clones, roughly 74% of them detected once, and about 6% sits in the top ten. Material: PBMCs. These TCRs come from a woman in her twenties or thirties in good health and CMV-seropositive.

J is TRBJ1-5 and V is TRBV18; tentatively, D is TRBD1 (6 bases). From germline, CDR1 is KGHSH and CDR2 LQKENI. Trimming took 2 bases from V and 3 from J, leaving 11 bases between them. The CDR3 runs 15 residues. CDR3 bases: TGTGCCAGCTCACCAGAGGGACATTCCAATCAGCCCCAGCATTTT. It encodes CASSPEGHSNQPQHF.

The rearrangement links TRBV2 to TRBJ2-1; the match to TRBD2 covers 12 bases. Germline values: CDR1 SNHLY, CDR2 FYNNEI. The CDR3 loop spans 15 amino acids. V gave up 6 bases and J gave up 5 bases; unmatched junction bases: 5. CDR3 region: CASRPWTSGDNEQFF. DNA for the CDR3: TGTGCCAGCAGGCCCTGGACTAGCGGGGACAATGAGCAGTTCTTC.

J is TRBJ1-5 and V is TRBV27; 8 bases are shared with TRBD1. V trimming: 6 bases; J trimming: 3 bases; junction bases outside the gene matches: 10. Germline CDR1 and CDR2: MNHEY and SMNVEV (reference sequence). The CDR3 spans 16 residues. CDR3 DNA: TGTGCCAGCAGGAAAACAGGGGGGTTATTCAATCAGCCCCAGCATTTT. It is translated as CASRKTGGLFNQPQHF.

The CDR3 is CAISESLESTDTQYF. CDR3 nucleotide sequence: TGTGCCATCAGTGAGTCATTAGAGTCTACAGATACGCAGTATTTT. The J gene is TRBJ2-3, the V gene TRBV10-3, with D hard to call. Trimming removed 0 bases at V and 3 bases at J, with 10 bases between. Germline loops: CDR1 ENHRY, CDR2 SYGVKD. The CDR3 is 15 amino acids.

The rearrangement joins TRBV4-2 to TRBJ2-7; D remains unclear. The CDR3 loop spans 14 amino acids. Germline V CDR1 and CDR2: LGHNA, YNFKEQ. Trimming removed 0 bases from V and 0 bases from J, with 6 bases in between. The CDR3, as DNA: TGTGCCAGCAGCCAAGATATAAACTCCTACGAGCAGTACTTC. Amino acids: CASSQDINSYEQYF.